These T cell receptor beta chains were read from a single sample in a study of human T cells and chemical hapten exposure. In TCRdb, the RACE reads were re-called with MiXCR into one record per CDR3 protein. The table shows approximately 79,000 distinct CDR3 sequences, with over 8.5% occurring only once. Sequenced sample: whole blood. The source is a male donor in good health. Some clones in this sample may be carry-over from other donors' samples. The CDR3 runs from the conserved cysteine through the conserved F or W. The order of the fields is V gene, D gene, J gene, clone size, CDR3 DNA, CDR3 protein. The D gene is left open where the match is weak. Only some rows state a clone size, as once, few, many or a class for expanded clones.

TRBV20-1	TRBD2	TRBJ2-1	many	TGCAGTGCTAGACTAGCGGGGGAGGACTACAATGAGCAGTTCTTC	CSARLAGEDYNEQFF
TRBV29-1	TRBD2	TRBJ2-1	NA	TGCAGCGTTGAAGGGACTAGCGGGAGGGTTGTGACCTACAATGAGCAGTTCTTC	CSVEGTSGRVVTYNEQFF
TRBV5-1	TRBD1	TRBJ1-2	NA	TGCGCCAGCAGCTTGGCCGGAGACAGGGGGCTATATGGCTACACCTTC	CASSLAGDRGLYGYTF
TRBV12-3/TRBV12-4	NA	TRBJ2-1	NA	TGTGCCAGCAGACAATGGGGGAATGAGCAGTTCTTC	CASRQWGNEQFF
TRBV7-9	TRBD1	TRBJ2-1	NA	TGTGCCAGCACGGGGACAGGGGCGGAGAATGAGCAGTTCTTC	CASTGTGAENEQFF
TRBV2	TRBD2	TRBJ2-1	many	TGTGCCAGCAGTGGGACTAGCGGGAGCGCGGATGAGCAGTTCTTC	CASSGTSGSADEQFF
TRBV5-1	NA	TRBJ2-5	many	TGCGCCAGCAGCCGCGACAAGCAAGAGACCCAGTACTTC	CASSRDKQETQYF
TRBV12-3/TRBV12-4	TRBD1	TRBJ1-5	few	TGTGCCAGCAGTTTCTGGACAGGGAAAAATCAGCCCCAGCATTTT	CASSFWTGKNQPQHF
TRBV29-1	NA	TRBJ2-4	few	TGCAGCGTTGACCGGGGGAACATTCAGTACTTC	CSVDRGNIQYF
TRBV5-1	TRBD2	TRBJ2-3	NA	TGCGCCAGCAGCTCTGCGACTAGCGGAGCTAGCACAGATACGCAGTATTTT	CASSSATSGASTDTQYF
TRBV6-2/TRBV6-3	NA	TRBJ1-2	few	TGTGCCAGCAGTTACCGGACAGCCAACTATGGCTACACCTTC	CASSYRTANYGYTF
TRBV29-1	NA	TRBJ2-3	few	TGCAGCGTTGGTGGCAGACGTTTCACAGATACGCAGTATTTT	CSVGGRRFTDTQYF
TRBV6-6	NA	TRBJ2-3	NA	TGTGCCAGCAGCCAGGGGGGGCTTGGCACAGATACGCAGTATTTT	CASSQGGLGTDTQYF
TRBV5-1	TRBD2	TRBJ2-5	few	TGCGCCAGCAGCACTGGACTAGGAGGAGAGACCCAGTACTTC	CASSTGLGGETQYF
TRBV27	TRBD2	TRBJ2-7	few	TGTGCCAGCAGTTTATTCCCTAGCGGCATTTACGAGCAGTACTTC	CASSLFPSGIYEQYF
TRBV12-3/TRBV12-4	TRBD1	TRBJ1-1	NA	TGTGCCAGCAGTTCCTCCGGGACAGCGAACACTGAAGCTTTCTTT	CASSSSGTANTEAFF
TRBV29-1	NA	TRBJ2-1	NA	TGCAGCGTCCCCGGACAGCCTGAGCAGTTCTTC	CSVPGQPEQFF
TRBV7-9	NA	TRBJ1-2	few	TGTGCCAGCAGCTTAGTTGGCAGGGACATAGGCTACACCTTC	CASSLVGRDIGYTF
TRBV12-3/TRBV12-4	NA	TRBJ1-5	few	TGTGCCAGCAGCTCCCCAGGGGCAGAGGGCAATCAGCCCCAGCATTTT	CASSSPGAEGNQPQHF
TRBV6-2/TRBV6-3	TRBD1	TRBJ2-4	few	TGTGCCAGTTCAACCGGGACAGTTGCCCCCGTAGCCAAAAACATTCAGTACTTC	CASSTGTVAPVAKNIQYF
TRBV27	TRBD1	TRBJ1-1	few	TGTGCCAGCAGTTTCGGACAGGGAGGAGACACTGAAGCTTTCTTT	CASSFGQGGDTEAFF
TRBV27	NA	TRBJ1-5	many	TGTGCCAGCAGTTTTAATAGGGATCCGCTTCAGCCCCAGCATTTT	CASSFNRDPLQPQHF
TRBV6-5	NA	TRBJ1-5	NA	TGTGCCAGCAGTCAAATTAATAGCAATCAGACCCAGCATTTT	CASSQINSNQTQHF
TRBV12-3/TRBV12-4	NA	TRBJ1-5	many	TGTGCCAGCAGTCTGGGGGATCAGCCCCAGCATTTT	CASSLGDQPQHF
TRBV4-1	NA	TRBJ1-5	few	TGCGCCAGCAGCCCGGACAGTGTCGATCAGCCCCAGCATTTT	CASSPDSVDQPQHF
TRBV2	TRBD1	TRBJ2-7	many	TGTGCCAGCAGTGGGGGACAGGTCCAGCCCTACGAGCAGTACTTC	CASSGGQVQPYEQYF
TRBV4-3	NA	TRBJ2-7	NA	TGCGCCAGCAGCCAAGATGGGACCTCCTACGAGCAGTACTTC	CASSQDGTSYEQYF
TRBV6-6	NA	TRBJ1-5	many	TGTGCCAGCAGTCTTAGGCGGGGAGATCAGCCCCAGCATTTT	CASSLRRGDQPQHF
TRBV6-6	NA	TRBJ1-1	NA	TGTGCCAGCAGAGCAAGAAACACTGAAGCTTTCTTT	CASRARNTEAFF
TRBV27	NA	TRBJ1-1	NA	TGTGCCAGCAGCGGGAACAATAGGGGCACTGAAGCTTTCTTT	CASSGNNRGTEAFF
TRBV20-1	TRBD2	TRBJ2-3	few	TGCAGTGCTTTAGAAGGGGCGGGGGTTGGAGATACGCAGTATTTT	CSALEGAGVGDTQYF
TRBV7-9	NA	TRBJ2-5	many	TGTGCCAGCAGCTTAGCGAGAGAGACCCAGTACTTC	CASSLARETQYF
TRBV20-1	NA	TRBJ1-1	NA	TGCAGTGCTAGGTCAACAGGGCCGCAAGCTTTCTTT	CSARSTGPQAFF
TRBV5-6	TRBD1	TRBJ2-3	NA	TGTGCCAGCAGCTTGACAGGGGAACTCACAGATACGCAGTATTTT	CASSLTGELTDTQYF
TRBV7-6	TRBD1	TRBJ2-6	few	TGTGCCAGCAGCGCCAATCGCCCAGGGGGCTCTGGGGCCAACGTCCTGACTTTC	CASSANRPGGSGANVLTF
TRBV29-1	NA	TRBJ2-6	many	TGCAGCGTTGCGGGGCCTGGGGCCAACGTCCTGACTTTC	CSVAGPGANVLTF
TRBV7-9	NA	TRBJ2-2	many	TGTGCCAGCAGCTTAGTCCTCCTGGGGGGAGGAGAGACCGGGGAGCTGTTTTTT	CASSLVLLGGGETGELFF
TRBV7-9	TRBD2	TRBJ2-1	NA	TGTGCCAGCAGTGGACTAGCGGAACACAATGAGCAGTTCTTC	CASSGLAEHNEQFF
TRBV20-1	TRBD1	TRBJ1-1	NA	TGCAGTGCTACCCCCGGGACAGTCACGAACACTGAAGCTTTCTTT	CSATPGTVTNTEAFF
TRBV6-6	TRBD2	TRBJ2-1	few	TGTGCCAGCAGTTATCAGACTAGCGGGATTAGGTCCTACAATGAGCAGTTCTTC	CASSYQTSGIRSYNEQFF
TRBV18	TRBD1	TRBJ2-3	few	TGTGCCAGCTCACGCGGGACAGGGGTAGCAGATACGCAGTATTTT	CASSRGTGVADTQYF
TRBV7-9	NA	TRBJ2-7	many	TGTGCCAGCAGCTTAGGCTCACCGCCCTACGAGCAGTACTTC	CASSLGSPPYEQYF